This T cell receptor beta chain was captured in a study of cytomegalovirus exposure and HLA in healthy donors. Study observations and caveats: Because they were indistinguishable, some V segments, including TRBV6-2 and TRBV6-3, were excluded. Reportedly, HLA-A and HLA-B alleles of most subjects were accurately predicted from TCR beta.

It was with 60 Vbeta and 13 Jbeta primers that the PCR ran. The repertoire was sequenced with immunoSEQ multiplex PCR; TCRdb's copy has only in-frame clones and lacks some. This sample contains fewer than 110,000 clones. This CDR3 spans 14 amino acids. Per the germline V gene, CDR1 is SEHNR and CDR2 is FQNEAQ (reference sequence). The V end was cut by 1 base, the J end by 7 bases, with 11 bases between. On this clone: What it binds is unknown.

The clonotype was recovered from a man aged 35 to 55 in good health and CMV-seronegative. Source material: PBMCs. V and J are TRBV7-9 and TRBJ2-1, with D possibly being TRBD2 (5 bases). This CDR3 is CASSLGTSLNEQFF. The CDR3 bases are TGTGCCAGCAGCTTAGGGACTTCATTAAATGAGCAGTTCTTC.